Included here is one T cell receptor beta chain sequence, with context. This CDR3 is 15 amino acids long. The sample originates from a study of T cells expressing NK-cell markers. TCRdb re-called the 5' RACE reads; one entry per CDR3 protein, DNA not given. The listing contains some 410,000 distinct CDR3 sequences. The sample taken for sequencing was blood T cells: a sorted CD56 or NKG2C T cell subset, CD4+ or CD8+ T cells, or bulk PBMC T cells (not recorded which). This chain joins TRBV12-3 or TRBV12-4 and TRBJ2-5; the D gene TCRdb calls, TRBD2, cannot be checked with no DNA. The sequence was collected from a woman aged 18 to 75 in good health. CDR3 in amino acids: CASSLVPGGPGAQYF.